The 10 T cell receptor beta chains below come from one sample, sequenced in a study of blood T cell repertoires in COVID-19 (dated by TCRdb to the early 2020s). To prepare the library, the immunoSEQ multiplex PCR assay was applied. Imported from immuneACCESS, the table was reduced by TCRdb to in-frame sequences with V and J called. These copies leave out some clones; in studies compared against another copy, an unresolved V gene accounts for under half, and the cause of the remainder is not known. Within this sample are about 150,000 clones, with roughly 86% of them counted one time only. The biggest ten clones account for 3% to 4% of the sample. The sample comprised PBMCs or T cells enriched from blood (not recorded which). The receptors were sampled from a woman aged 45-65 years with acute COVID-19.

The V call is TRBV9, the J call TRBJ1-4; D is undetermined. The ends were cut back, 1 base at V and 1 base at J, with 11 bases in the middle. CDR1 SGDLS and CDR2 YYNGEE come from the germline V gene. This CDR3 has 16 residues. The CDR3 loop is CASSVNEGITNEKLFF. DNA for the CDR3: TGTGCCAGCAGCGTAAATGAGGGCATAACTAATGAAAAACTGTTTTTT.

This chain joins TRBV6-1 and TRBJ2-1; possible D gene TRBD2, 5 bases. V lost 3 bases to trimming and J lost 0 bases, with 12 bases between them. Per the germline V gene, CDR1 is MNHNS and CDR2 is SASEGT. The CDR3 spans 16 residues. The CDR3 bases are TGTGCCAGCAGTGAGGCGATGGGGAGCTCCTACAATGAGCAGTTCTTC. Encoded protein: CASSEAMGSSYNEQFF.

The chain has TRBV3-1 (or the pseudogene TRBV3-2) and TRBJ2-6; possibly TRBD2 for D (5 bases). Germline CDR1 and CDR2: LGHDT and YNNKEL (reference sequence). The CDR3 is 19 residues long. V lost 1 base to trimming and J lost 0 bases, with 16 bases between them. CDR3 DNA: TGTGCCAGCAGCCAAGCATTAGGGAGACTCCTCTCTGGGGCCAACGTCCTGACTTTC. Residues: CASSQALGRLLSGANVLTF.

In this sample, this clone turned up once. The V gene is TRBV12-5, the J gene TRBJ2-3, with D tentatively TRBD2 (5 bases). The V and J ends lost 0 bases and 2 bases respectively, with 12 bases between them. CDR1 and CDR2 from the germline V gene are LGHNT and FRNRAP. The CDR3 contains 16 residues. Here the CDR3 reads CASGLVREGDTDTQYF. DNA of the CDR3: TGTGCTAGTGGTTTGGTCAGAGAGGGTGACACAGATACGCAGTATTTT.

The V call is TRBV7-3, the J call TRBJ2-1, with TRBD2 identical over 14 bases. The V and J ends lost 2 bases and 7 bases, in that order; junction bases with no gene match: 4. The length of the CDR3 is 16 residues. CDR1 and CDR2 (germline): SGHTA, FQGTGA. The CDR3 loop is CASSLGGTSGRNEQFF. The DNA for the CDR3 is TGTGCCAGCAGCTTAGGGGGGACTAGCGGGAGAAATGAGCAGTTCTTC.

V is TRBV11-3 and J is TRBJ2-3; tentative D call: TRBD2 (5 bases). This CDR3 has 13 amino acids. Germline V lookup: CDR1 SGHNT, CDR2 YENEEA. The V gene lost 4 bases and the J gene lost 4 bases, with 9 bases spanning the gap. The CDR3 region is CASSSGSADTQYF. The CDR3 DNA is TGTGCCAGCAGCTCGGGGTCTGCAGATACGCAGTATTTT.

In its sample, this clone was seen a few times. The CDR3 DNA reads TGTGCCACCAGCAGAGGACAGGGTCGGTCACCCCTCCACTTT. Its protein product is CATSRGQGRSPLHF. The chain combines TRBV15 with TRBJ1-6; 7 bases align to TRBD1. The V gene end was trimmed by 1 base and the J gene end by 10 bases; junction bases not matched to a gene: 4. This CDR3 region has 14 residues. The germline V gene has CDR1 LNHNV and CDR2 YYDKDF (reference sequence).

This clone appeared a single time. The chain employs TRBV15 and TRBJ2-7; perhaps TRBD1 as D (6 bases). The ends were cut back, 0 bases at V and 8 bases at J, with 14 bases in the middle. There are 14 residues in the CDR3. CDR1 is LNHNV, CDR2 YYDKDF, per germline (reference sequence). The CDR3 loop is CATSRDGGPEKQYF. DNA of the CDR3: TGTGCCACCAGCAGAGATGGGGGCCCTGAAAAGCAGTACTTC.

The chain is built from TRBV4-1 and TRBJ2-7; D call uncertain. This CDR3 region has 16 residues. CDR1 and CDR2 from the germline V gene are MGHRA and YSYEKL. V was clipped by 0 bases and J by 2 bases, with 14 bases between them. The CDR3, as DNA: TGCGCCAGCAGCCAAGATATGTCAGGCCTTGCCTACGAGCAGTACTTC. Protein sequence: CASSQDMSGLAYEQYF.

This chain's CDR3 is CASSSRGDGGYTF. The CDR3 DNA sequence: TGTGCCAGCAGCTCCAGGGGCGATGGTGGCTACACCTTC. This chain joins TRBV13 and TRBJ1-2, with a tentative D call TRBD1 (6 bases). V lost 4 bases and J lost 7, with 13 bases in between. From germline, CDR1 is PRHDT and CDR2 FYEKMQ (reference sequence). This CDR3 comprises 13 residues. Filled out from reference TRBV13 and TRBJ1-2, the complete variable domain reads AAGVIQSPRHLIKEKRETATLKCYPIPRHDTVYWYQQGPGQDPQFLISFYEKMQSDKGSIPDRFSAQQFSDYHSELNMSSLELGDSALYFCASSSRGDGGYTFGSGTRLTVV.